A single T cell receptor beta chain is shown here with its context. The CDR3 consists of 11 residues. Germline-derived CDR1 and CDR2 are SNHLY and FYNNEI. Trimming stripped 4 bases from V and 8 bases from J, with 8 bases between. The data were taken from a study of T-cell reconstitution after alpha-beta-depleted transplantation in children. The TCRbeta library was prepared with unique molecular identifiers. One entry per CDR3 protein results from TCRdb running MiXCR on the PCR reads. This table has about 540,000 distinct CDR3 sequences, around 20% appearing once. Source: PBMCs from the stem cell graft donor, taken from the stem cell graft. The TCR originated in a human donor who donated a stem cell graft to a child with acute lymphoblastic leukemia. V usage is TRBV2 and J usage is TRBJ1-1; D might be TRBD1 (6 bases). CDR3 nucleotide sequence: TGTGCCAGCAGTGTTCAGGGGGAAGCTTTCTTT. As protein: CASSVQGEAFF.